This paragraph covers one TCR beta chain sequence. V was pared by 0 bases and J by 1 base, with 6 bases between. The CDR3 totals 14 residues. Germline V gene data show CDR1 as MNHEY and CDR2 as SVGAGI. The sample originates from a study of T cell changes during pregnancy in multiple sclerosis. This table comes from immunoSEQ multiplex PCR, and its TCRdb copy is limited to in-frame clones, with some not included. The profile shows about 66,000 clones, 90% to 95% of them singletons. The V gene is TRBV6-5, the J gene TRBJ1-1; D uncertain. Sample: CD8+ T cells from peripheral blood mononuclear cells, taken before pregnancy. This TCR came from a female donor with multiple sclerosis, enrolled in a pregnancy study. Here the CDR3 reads CASSYSQENTEAFF. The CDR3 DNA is TGTGCCAGCAGTTACTCGCAGGAGAACACTGAAGCTTTCTTT.